The rows below give T cell receptor beta chains drawn from one sample of a study of blood T cell repertoires in COVID-19. The protocol was immunoSEQ multiplex PCR, while the TCRdb copy is restricted to in-frame clones and leaves out a portion. The sample has 200,000 to 250,000 clones; roughly 80% are singletons. The sample consisted of peripheral blood. These receptors were collected from a woman older than 75 with COVID-19, enrolled during active disease. Both conserved end residues are part of each CDR3. The order of the fields is D gene, J gene, V gene, clone size, CDR3 protein, CDR3 DNA. The D gene is left open where the match is weak. Rows may omit the clone size; those that give it use once, few, many or a size class.

>TRBD1|TRBJ1-2|TRBV19|.
CASSSTDRTYGYTF
TGTGCCAGTAGTTCGACGGACAGGACCTATGGCTACACCTTC
>.|TRBJ1-2|TRBV4-1|few
CASSQSVLNYGYTF
TGCGCCAGCAGCCAATCGGTCCTAAACTATGGCTACACCTTC
>TRBD1|TRBJ1-2|TRBV7-8|.
CASTPTGDYGYTF
TGTGCCAGCACTCCAACAGGGGACTATGGCTACACCTTC
>TRBD2|TRBJ2-1|TRBV5-5|.
CASSLSPGLAGGVLYNEQFF
TGTGCCAGCAGCTTGTCCCCGGGACTAGCGGGGGGTGTACTATACAATGAGCAGTTCTTC
>.|TRBJ1-1|TRBV30|.
CAWRLWGQNTEAFF
TGTGCCTGGAGGCTCTGGGGCCAGAACACTGAAGCTTTCTTT
>.|TRBJ1-1|TRBV19|once
CASSKFQAITAFF
TGTGCCAGTAGTAAATTTCAGGCAATCACGGCTTTCTTT
>.|TRBJ1-6|TRBV12-5|.
CASGLEVGGSPLHF
TGTGCTAGTGGTTTGGAGGTGGGGGGTTCACCCCTCCACTTT
>.|TRBJ1-2|TRBV4-2|.
CASSQDWKDSLNYGYTF
TGTGCCAGCAGCCAAGATTGGAAGGACAGCCTTAACTATGGCTACACCTTC
>.|TRBJ1-1|TRBV2|.
CASSTTGTEAFF
TGTGCCAGCAGTACCACAGGGACTGAAGCTTTCTTT
>.|TRBJ1-2|TRBV9|.
CASSVERDYGYTF
TGTGCCAGCAGCGTAGAGAGGGACTATGGCTACACCTTC
>.|TRBJ2-5|TRBV5-1|few
CASSLGATQYF
TGCGCCAGCAGCTTAGGGGCGACCCAGTACTTC
>TRBD1|TRBJ1-2|TRBV11-2|.
CASSRDRELGYTF
TGTGCCAGCAGCCGCGACAGGGAGTTGGGCTACACCTTC
>TRBD2|TRBJ2-1|TRBV30|.
CAWSTPFIGLAGGSEQFF
TGTGCCTGGAGTACCCCCTTCATCGGACTAGCGGGAGGAAGTGAGCAGTTCTTC
>.|TRBJ1-1|TRBV5-1|.
CASSQQPSNTEAFF
TGCGCCAGCAGCCAACAGCCCTCGAACACTGAAGCTTTCTTT
>TRBD1|TRBJ1-2|TRBV11-2|.
CASSPRRDRVSGGYTF
TGTGCCAGCAGCCCCAGGAGAGACAGGGTTAGCGGCGGCTACACCTTC
>.|TRBJ1-1|TRBV20-1|few
CSAQTAEAFF
TGCAGTGCCCAGACTGCCGAAGCTTTCTTT
>.|TRBJ1-6|TRBV6-4|few
CASSAEYNSPLHF
TGTGCCAGCAGTGCCGAGTATAATTCACCCCTCCACTTT
>.|TRBJ2-5|TRBV4-1|.
CASSQGQRETQYF
TGCGCCAGCAGCCAAGGGCAGAGGGAGACCCAGTACTTC
>.|TRBJ2-7|TRBV18|once
CASSPRTGYEQYF
TGTGCCAGCTCACCGAGAACAGGATACGAGCAGTACTTC
>TRBD1|TRBJ1-6|TRBV18|.
CASSPATGPNSPLHF
TGTGCCAGCTCACCAGCGACAGGGCCAAATTCACCCCTCCACTTT
>TRBD2|TRBJ2-2|TRBV5-6|.
CASSTSGTSGNTGELFF
TGTGCCAGCAGCACCTCCGGGACTAGCGGGAACACCGGGGAGCTGTTTTTT
>.|TRBJ1-1|TRBV3-1/TRBV3-2|.
CASSPYGRGKGTEAFF
TGTGCCAGCAGCCCATACGGTAGGGGCAAGGGCACTGAAGCTTTCTTT
>.|TRBJ2-7|TRBV28|.
CASSFQTGYEQYF
TGTGCCAGCAGTTTTCAGACGGGCTACGAGCAGTACTTC
>TRBD1|TRBJ1-2|TRBV7-2|once
CASSLATFPGGLGYTF
TGTGCCAGCAGCTTAGCGACCTTTCCAGGGGGTTTGGGCTACACCTTC
>.|TRBJ2-2|TRBV4-3|many
CASSQLQGGSPELFF
TGCGCCAGCAGCCAACTCCAAGGCGGGTCCCCGGAGCTGTTTTTT
>TRBD1|TRBJ1-3|TRBV28|once
CASSYGDSSGNTIYF
TGTGCCAGCAGTTACGGGGACAGCTCTGGAAACACCATATATTTT
>.|TRBJ1-6|TRBV5-4|.
CASSSGFNSPLHF
TGTGCCAGCAGCTCCGGGTTTAATTCACCCCTCCACTTT
>TRBD2|TRBJ2-5|TRBV10-1|.
CASSEGGGIGQETQYF
TGCGCCAGCAGTGAAGGCGGGGGAATCGGGCAAGAGACCCAGTACTTC
>TRBD2|TRBJ2-7|TRBV30|.
CAWSRSSGAYEQYF
TGTGCCTGGAGTCGGTCTAGCGGTGCCTACGAGCAGTACTTC
>TRBD2|TRBJ2-3|TRBV7-9|once
CASSPGTKGDTQYF
TGTGCCAGCAGCCCCGGGACTAAGGGAGATACGCAGTATTTT
>.|TRBJ2-7|TRBV7-2|.
CASSPMGLYEQYF
TGTGCCAGCAGCCCAATGGGGCTCTACGAGCAGTACTTC
>TRBD2|TRBJ2-1|TRBV5-1|.
CASSLGPAGDNEQFF
TGCGCCAGCAGCCTGGGACCGGCGGGAGACAATGAGCAGTTCTTC
>.|TRBJ1-2|TRBV7-2|.
CASSLSPTGVLGGYTF
TGTGCCAGCAGCTTATCCCCTACGGGGGTGTTGGGGGGCTACACCTTC
>.|TRBJ2-7|TRBV19|.
CASARTGRTYEQYF
TGTGCCAGTGCGCGGACGGGGAGGACCTACGAGCAGTACTTC
>.|TRBJ2-3|TRBV6-5|.
CASASSDTQYF
TGTGCCAGTGCCTCTAGCGATACGCAGTATTTT
>.|TRBJ2-3|TRBV3-1/TRBV3-2|.
CASSRFGGPVTQYF
TGTGCCAGCAGCCGTTTCGGGGGGCCGGTTACGCAGTATTTT
>.|TRBJ2-2|TRBV28|.
CASSSPSGMKNTGELFF
TGTGCCAGCAGTTCTCCTTCAGGGATGAAGAACACCGGGGAGCTGTTTTTT
>TRBD2|TRBJ2-7|TRBV19|once
CASSSLAGGNEQYF
TGTGCCAGTAGTAGTTTAGCGGGAGGAAACGAGCAGTACTTC
>.|TRBJ2-1|TRBV7-3|.
CASSPKGAGNEQFF
TGTGCCAGCAGTCCAAAAGGTGCGGGCAATGAGCAGTTCTTC
>.|TRBJ2-7|TRBV9|.
CASSVGGDSGRYEQYF
TGTGCCAGCAGCGTAGGAGGTGACTCGGGGAGGTACGAGCAGTACTTC
>TRBD1|TRBJ1-1|TRBV13|.
CASSLGTGGNTEAFF
TGTGCCAGCAGCTTAGGGACAGGGGGCAACACTGAAGCTTTCTTT
>TRBD1|TRBJ1-2|TRBV10-3|few
CAISGTGSYGYTF
TGTGCCATCAGTGGGACAGGGAGTTATGGCTACACCTTC
>TRBD1|TRBJ2-1|TRBV28|.
CASSTGLFNEQFF
TGTGCCAGTTCGACAGGGTTATTCAATGAGCAGTTCTTC
>.|TRBJ1-1|TRBV29-1|.
CSATVVVNTEAFF
TGCAGCGCCACCGTAGTGGTGAACACTGAAGCTTTCTTT
>.|TRBJ1-1|TRBV2|.
CATSQDTEAFF
TGTGCCACATCACAGGACACTGAAGCTTTCTTT
>TRBD1|TRBJ2-2|TRBV4-1|.
CASSQEGPGTANTGELFF
TGCGCCAGCAGCCAAGAGGGACCAGGGACAGCGAACACCGGGGAGCTGTTTTTT
>.|TRBJ2-2|TRBV23-1|.
CASSHRGTDRGELFF
TGCGCCAGCAGTCATCGCGGGACAGACCGAGGGGAGCTGTTTTTT
>.|TRBJ1-1|TRBV30|once
CAWRSGWGEAFF
TGTGCCTGGAGGTCGGGTTGGGGCGAAGCTTTCTTT
>.|TRBJ2-7|TRBV6-6|.
CASSYGEIRVHEQYF
TGTGCCAGCAGTTACGGAGAAATCAGGGTCCACGAGCAGTACTTC
>.|TRBJ1-1|TRBV3-1/TRBV3-2|.
CASSQRGTEAFF
TGTGCCAGCAGCCAACGGGGGACTGAAGCTTTCTTT
>.|TRBJ1-2|TRBV15|.
CATSAWGIRPTEGYTF
TGTGCCACCAGCGCGTGGGGCATTAGACCCACCGAGGGCTACACCTTC
>TRBD2|TRBJ2-1|TRBV5-1|.
CASSLPGLADNEQFF
TGCGCCAGCAGCTTACCGGGACTAGCGGACAATGAGCAGTTCTTC
>.|TRBJ2-4|TRBV5-6|.
CASSLQGLAKNIQYF
TGTGCCAGCAGCTTGCAGGGGTTAGCCAAAAACATTCAGTACTTC
>.|TRBJ2-7|TRBV5-4|few
CASSLDREHEQYF
TGTGCCAGCAGCTTGGACAGGGAGCACGAGCAGTACTTC
>TRBD1|TRBJ1-2|TRBV19|.
CASSLTGGVGYTF
TGTGCCAGTAGTTTGACAGGGGGTGTCGGCTACACCTTC
>.|TRBJ1-5|TRBV28|.
CASSLGGGEVNQPQHF
TGTGCCAGCAGTTTAGGTGGGGGCGAGGTCAATCAGCCCCAGCATTTT
>TRBD1|TRBJ2-3|TRBV9|.
CASSAWDRDGDTQYF
TGTGCCAGCAGCGCCTGGGACAGGGATGGAGATACGCAGTATTTT
>.|TRBJ2-2|TRBV2|few
CASSSLGVPTGELFF
TGTGCCAGCAGCTCCCTAGGGGTTCCCACCGGGGAGCTGTTTTTT